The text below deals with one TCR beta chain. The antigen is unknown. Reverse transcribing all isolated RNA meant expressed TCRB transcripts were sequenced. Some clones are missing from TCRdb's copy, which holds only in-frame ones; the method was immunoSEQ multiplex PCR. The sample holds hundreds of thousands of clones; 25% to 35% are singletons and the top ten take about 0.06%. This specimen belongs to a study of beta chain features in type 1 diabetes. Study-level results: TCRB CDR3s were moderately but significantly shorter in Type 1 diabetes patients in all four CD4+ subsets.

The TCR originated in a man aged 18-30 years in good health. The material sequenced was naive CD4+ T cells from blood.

The CDR3 loop is CAWSEEPAVWPQHF. The CDR3 coding sequence is TGTGCCTGGAGTGAGGAACCAGCGGTTTGGCCCCAGCATTTT. J is TRBJ1-5 and V is TRBV30, with no clear D. Trimming shortened V by 1 base and J by 9 bases, and 16 bases separated the two germline ends. Germline CDR1 is GTSNPN and CDR2 is SVGIG (reference sequence). The CDR3 is 14 amino acids.